Here is one T cell receptor beta chain with its context. This entry comes from a study of blood T cells in healthy people across ages. The second PCR ran roughly 6 to 11 cycles with a sample-barcoded 5' primer and J-beta primers. TCRdb reprocessed the 5' RACE reads with MiXCR, giving one entry per CDR3 protein. The sample comprises fewer than 1 million distinct CDR3 sequences, 40% to 50% of which are singletons, and roughly 19% rests with the top ten. The CDR3 has 15 residues. The J segment lost 6 bases and the V segment lost 5 bases, leaving 11 bases of the junction unmatched. Germline V gene lookup returns CDR1 MNHEY and CDR2 SVGEGT.

The chain has TRBV6-2 or TRBV6-3 and TRBJ1-1, with TRBD1 matching 8 bases. This receptor was obtained from a man between 60 and 75 years old in good health. What was sequenced was blood. In nucleotides, the CDR3 is TGTGCCAGCAGTGTATCAGGGGGCGCAGTATCTGAAGCTTTCTTT. Translation: CASSVSGGAVSEAFF.